These T cell receptor beta chains were read from a single sample in a study of shared clonotypes between healthy human individuals. Clones were sequenced by immunoSEQ multiplex PCR, and TCRdb holds only the in-frame ones, with some missing. There are 760,000 or so clones in the sample; about 96% occur only once, and about 0.25% lies in the top ten. The source material was naive CD8+ T cells sorted from blood. The receptors shown here come from a young man in good health. The CDR3 runs from the conserved cysteine through the conserved F or W. Each record gives: J gene, clone size, V gene, D gene, CDR3 protein, CDR3 DNA. D genes are given only for firm matches. Where a row states a size, it is once, few, many or the class of an expanded clone; other rows omit it.

j_gene: TRBJ2-7; abundance: NA; v_gene: TRBV5-4; d_gene: NA; CDR3aa: CASSLPDSNEQYF; CDR3nt: TGTGCCAGCAGCTTGCCCGATTCCAACGAGCAGTACTTC
j_gene: TRBJ2-1; abundance: NA; v_gene: TRBV15; d_gene: NA; CDR3aa: CATSEQTNYNEQFF; CDR3nt: TGTGCCACCAGCGAGCAGACAAATTACAATGAGCAGTTCTTC
j_gene: TRBJ2-1; abundance: NA; v_gene: TRBV21-1; d_gene: NA; CDR3aa: CASSPLGQLAGKFF; CDR3nt: TGTGCCAGCAGCCCTCTGGGGCAACTAGCGGGAAAGTTCTTC
j_gene: TRBJ2-2; abundance: NA; v_gene: TRBV29-1; d_gene: NA; CDR3aa: CSVLRANTGELFF; CDR3nt: TGCAGCGTTCTCAGGGCGAACACCGGGGAGCTGTTTTTT
j_gene: TRBJ2-7; abundance: NA; v_gene: TRBV27; d_gene: NA; CDR3aa: CASSRASRSYEQYF; CDR3nt: TGTGCCAGCAGTCGGGCTAGCCGATCCTACGAGCAGTACTTC
j_gene: TRBJ2-5; abundance: NA; v_gene: TRBV7-9; d_gene: TRBD2; CDR3aa: CASSRTRDETQYF; CDR3nt: TGTGCCAGCAGCCGGACTAGAGATGAGACCCAGTACTTC
j_gene: TRBJ1-1; abundance: NA; v_gene: TRBV4-1; d_gene: NA; CDR3aa: CASSQGAGTVNTEAFF; CDR3nt: TGCGCCAGCAGCCAAGGGGCCGGGACGGTTAACACTGAAGCTTTCTTT
j_gene: TRBJ2-5; abundance: NA; v_gene: TRBV11-1; d_gene: TRBD2; CDR3aa: CASSSLAGEGETQYF; CDR3nt: TGTGCCAGCAGCTCACTAGCGGGAGAGGGCGAGACCCAGTACTTC
j_gene: TRBJ2-7; abundance: NA; v_gene: TRBV10-2; d_gene: NA; CDR3aa: CASSLTKASSYEQYF; CDR3nt: TGCGCCAGCAGTCTTACTAAGGCGAGCTCCTACGAGCAGTACTTC
j_gene: TRBJ1-1; abundance: NA; v_gene: TRBV5-4; d_gene: NA; CDR3aa: CASSPGPGFHFPNTEAFF; CDR3nt: TGTGCCAGCAGCCCTGGACCAGGATTCCATTTCCCAAACACTGAAGCTTTCTTT
j_gene: TRBJ1-4; abundance: NA; v_gene: TRBV7-6; d_gene: NA; CDR3aa: CASSLGPHSRGVGTNEKLFF; CDR3nt: TGTGCCAGCAGCTTAGGCCCACACTCAAGAGGGGTTGGAACTAATGAAAAACTGTTTTTT
j_gene: TRBJ2-7; abundance: NA; v_gene: TRBV9; d_gene: NA; CDR3aa: CASSVALAGYEQYF; CDR3nt: TGTGCCAGCAGCGTAGCCCTGGCGGGGTACGAGCAGTACTTC
j_gene: TRBJ2-7; abundance: NA; v_gene: TRBV4-1; d_gene: TRBD1; CDR3aa: CASSLLGQGVYEQYF; CDR3nt: TGCGCCAGCAGCCTGTTGGGACAGGGAGTATACGAGCAGTACTTC
j_gene: TRBJ1-5; abundance: NA; v_gene: TRBV5-6; d_gene: NA; CDR3aa: CASSLALRGGNQPQHF; CDR3nt: TGTGCCAGCAGCTTGGCTCTTAGAGGGGGCAATCAGCCCCAGCATTTT
j_gene: TRBJ2-1; abundance: NA; v_gene: TRBV7-7; d_gene: NA; CDR3aa: CASSFRDGDEQFF; CDR3nt: TGTGCCAGCAGCTTCAGAGACGGAGATGAGCAGTTCTTC
j_gene: TRBJ2-7; abundance: NA; v_gene: TRBV28; d_gene: NA; CDR3aa: CASSLIRSPYEQYF; CDR3nt: TGTGCCAGCAGTTTAATTCGGAGTCCCTACGAGCAGTACTTC
j_gene: TRBJ2-7; abundance: NA; v_gene: TRBV6-5; d_gene: NA; CDR3aa: CASSTGPRYDYEQYF; CDR3nt: TGTGCCAGCAGTACTGGCCCCCGATACGACTACGAGCAGTACTTC
j_gene: TRBJ2-1; abundance: NA; v_gene: TRBV14; d_gene: NA; CDR3aa: CASSLQGGGEQFF; CDR3nt: TGTGCCAGCAGCCTCCAGGGAGGCGGTGAGCAGTTCTTC
j_gene: TRBJ1-4; abundance: NA; v_gene: TRBV7-8; d_gene: NA; CDR3aa: CASSFGGSEKLFF; CDR3nt: TGTGCCAGCAGCTTTGGGGGGAGCGAAAAACTGTTTTTT
j_gene: TRBJ2-2; abundance: NA; v_gene: TRBV5-1; d_gene: NA; CDR3aa: CASSLPPSANTGELFF; CDR3nt: TGCGCCAGCAGCTTACCGCCTAGCGCCAACACCGGGGAGCTGTTTTTT
j_gene: TRBJ2-2; abundance: NA; v_gene: TRBV7-2; d_gene: TRBD2; CDR3aa: CASSLARELAGVLGELFF; CDR3nt: TGTGCCAGCAGCTTAGCGAGGGAACTAGCGGGAGTTCTGGGGGAGCTGTTTTTT
j_gene: TRBJ2-1; abundance: NA; v_gene: TRBV11-2; d_gene: NA; CDR3aa: CASSLPSGTVFNEQFF; CDR3nt: TGTGCCAGCAGCTTGCCGTCAGGCACGGTTTTCAATGAGCAGTTCTTC
j_gene: TRBJ2-1; abundance: NA; v_gene: TRBV6-1; d_gene: TRBD2; CDR3aa: CASSGTSGRVYNEQFF; CDR3nt: TGTGCCAGCAGTGGGACTAGCGGGAGGGTGTACAATGAGCAGTTCTTC
j_gene: TRBJ1-4; abundance: NA; v_gene: TRBV6-6; d_gene: NA; CDR3aa: CASRDGTNEKLFF; CDR3nt: TGTGCCAGTAGGGACGGAACTAATGAAAAACTGTTTTTT
j_gene: TRBJ2-7; abundance: NA; v_gene: TRBV13; d_gene: NA; CDR3aa: CASSPSWALREQYF; CDR3nt: TGTGCCAGCAGCCCTAGCTGGGCGTTGCGGGAGCAGTACTTC
j_gene: TRBJ1-5; abundance: NA; v_gene: TRBV7-9; d_gene: TRBD1; CDR3aa: CASSLVQGAFNQPQHF; CDR3nt: TGTGCCAGCAGCTTAGTGCAGGGGGCCTTTAATCAGCCCCAGCATTTT
j_gene: TRBJ2-3; abundance: NA; v_gene: TRBV29-1; d_gene: TRBD1; CDR3aa: CSVEGTGGPDTQYF; CDR3nt: TGCAGCGTTGAAGGGACAGGGGGGCCAGATACGCAGTATTTT
j_gene: TRBJ2-1; abundance: once; v_gene: TRBV7-9; d_gene: NA; CDR3aa: CASSLRASGSSYNEQFF; CDR3nt: TGTGCCAGCAGCTTAAGGGCCAGCGGAAGCTCCTACAATGAGCAGTTCTTC
j_gene: TRBJ2-1; abundance: NA; v_gene: TRBV4-2; d_gene: TRBD2; CDR3aa: CASSQNLAGGTNEQFF; CDR3nt: TGTGCCAGCAGCCAGAATCTAGCGGGAGGGACCAATGAGCAGTTCTTC
j_gene: TRBJ2-1; abundance: NA; v_gene: TRBV27; d_gene: TRBD2; CDR3aa: CASRWLADYNEQFF; CDR3nt: TGTGCCAGCAGGTGGCTAGCGGACTACAATGAGCAGTTCTTC
j_gene: TRBJ1-2; abundance: NA; v_gene: TRBV6-1; d_gene: NA; CDR3aa: CASGGLGYGYTF; CDR3nt: TGTGCCAGTGGGGGGCTCGGCTATGGCTACACCTTC
j_gene: TRBJ2-7; abundance: NA; v_gene: TRBV5-4; d_gene: TRBD2; CDR3aa: CASSRPHLAGVYEQYF; CDR3nt: TGTGCCAGCAGCCGACCCCATCTAGCGGGAGTCTACGAGCAGTACTTC
j_gene: TRBJ2-1; abundance: NA; v_gene: TRBV7-2; d_gene: NA; CDR3aa: CASSSPGRELPVAGNEQFF; CDR3nt: TGTGCCAGCAGCTCACCCGGGAGAGAACTTCCTGTGGCAGGGAATGAGCAGTTCTTC
j_gene: TRBJ1-3; abundance: NA; v_gene: TRBV6-1; d_gene: TRBD1; CDR3aa: CASSDTGTGSHTIYF; CDR3nt: TGTGCCAGCAGTGACACCGGGACAGGGTCGCACACCATATATTTT
j_gene: TRBJ2-1; abundance: NA; v_gene: TRBV28; d_gene: NA; CDR3aa: CASTSTSSYNEQFF; CDR3nt: TGTGCCAGCACCTCCACCAGCTCCTACAATGAGCAGTTCTTC
j_gene: TRBJ2-7; abundance: NA; v_gene: TRBV4-1; d_gene: TRBD2; CDR3aa: CASSTRTSGTYEQYF; CDR3nt: TGCGCCAGCAGCACCCGGACTAGCGGAACCTACGAGCAGTACTTC